Below, 29 T cell receptor beta chains from the same sample are listed, as sequenced in a study of blood T cell repertoires in COVID-19. This table comes from immunoSEQ multiplex PCR, and its TCRdb copy is limited to in-frame clones, with some not included. The sample yields tens of thousands of clones, around 88% seen once. The sample was peripheral blood. Receptors originate from a man in his 60s with acute or convalescent COVID-19.

The chain uses TRBV18 and TRBJ2-1; maybe TRBD2 (5 bases). Germline-derived CDR1 and CDR2 are KGHSH and LQKENI. The CDR3 runs 14 residues. V was trimmed by 5 bases and J by 9 bases, leaving 17 bases between them. This CDR3 is CASSSGTLYGEQFF. The DNA of the CDR3 is TGTGCCAGCTCATCGGGAACGCTGTACGGTGAGCAGTTCTTC.

This clone was observed once. The rearrangement joins TRBV11-2 to TRBJ1-3; D unclear. The CDR3 contains 13 residues. Trimming pared 5 bases from V and 4 bases from J, leaving 9 bases between. The germline V gene has CDR1 SGHAT and CDR2 FQNNGV. The DNA for the CDR3 is TGTGCCAGCAGCCCCCCGGTCGGAAACACCATATATTTT. Translated: CASSPPVGNTIYF. The variable domain in full, completed from reference TRBV11-2 and TRBJ1-3, reads EAGVAQSPRYKIIEKRQSVAFWCNPISGHATLYWYQQILGQGPKLLIQFQNNGVVDDSQLPKDRFSAERLKGVDSTLKIQPAKLEDSAVYLCASSPPVGNTIYFGEGSWLTVV.

V usage is TRBV19 and J usage is TRBJ2-3; 7 nucleotides align to TRBD2. Germline V gene data show CDR1 as LNHDA and CDR2 as SQIVND (reference sequence). The CDR3 length is 15 residues. V lost 1 base, J lost 4 bases, and 5 bases stayed unmatched. The DNA for the CDR3 is TGTGCCAGTAGTATAGGGGTTCGGGGGGCAGATACGCAGTATTTT. It codes for CASSIGVRGADTQYF.

In its sample, this clone ranks as medium-sized. The rearrangement joins TRBV24-1 to TRBJ2-4, with a tentative D call TRBD1 (7 bases). CDR3 length: 15 amino acids. V dropped 2 bases and J dropped 9 bases, with 16 bases sitting between them. CDR1 is KGHDR and CDR2 is SFDVKD in the germline V gene. The CDR3 here is CATSDSRGAQGIQYF. The DNA of the CDR3 is TGTGCCACCAGTGATTCCAGGGGGGCCCAGGGCATTCAGTACTTC.

V and J are TRBV5-1 and TRBJ1-1; D is unresolved. Trimming took 0 bases from V and 1 from J, leaving 13 bases between them. Germline-derived CDR1 and CDR2 are SGHRS and YFSETQ. CDR3 length: 16 residues. CDR3 nucleotides: TGCGCCAGCAGCTTGGTAGGTGGCAGGCAGAACACTGAAGCTTTCTTT. Amino acid sequence: CASSLVGGRQNTEAFF.

In its sample, this clone was seen once. The V gene is TRBV7-8, the J gene TRBJ2-2, with D hard to call. The CDR3 contains 17 residues. In germline, CDR1 is SGHVS, CDR2 FQNEAQ. V lost 2 bases, J lost 6 bases, and 19 bases lay in between. CDR3 region: CASSLPLRVRPAGELFF. DNA of the CDR3: TGTGCCAGCAGCTTACCCCTCCGGGTTCGGCCAGCCGGGGAGCTGTTTTTT. Filled out from reference TRBV7-8 and TRBJ2-2, the complete variable domain reads GAGVSQSPRYKVAKRGQDVALRCDPISGHVSLFWYQQALGQGPEFLTYFQNEAQLDKSGLPSDRFFAERPEGSVSTLKIQRTQQEDSAVYLCASSLPLRVRPAGELFFGEGSRLTVL.

The chain carries TRBV2 and TRBJ1-4, with D perhaps TRBD1 (5 bases). Per the germline V gene, CDR1 is SNHLY and CDR2 is FYNNEI. This CDR3 has 14 residues. The V end lost 6 bases, the J end lost 3 bases, and 11 bases lay between the germline ends. DNA of the CDR3: TGTGCCAGCAGAGTCAGGGTAGCTAATGAAAAACTGTTTTTT. This encodes CASRVRVANEKLFF.

The chain is built from TRBV11-3 and TRBJ2-1; D is uncertain. Germline V lookup: CDR1 SGHNT, CDR2 YENEEA. Trimming cost V 5 bases and J 7 bases, with 9 bases left between them. This CDR3 region has 12 residues. In DNA form, the CDR3 reads TGTGCCAGCAGCGCGAGTAGAAATGAGCAGTTCTTC. Translating gives CASSASRNEQFF.

The rearrangement links TRBV19 to TRBJ2-2; 8 bases agree with TRBD1. This CDR3 contains 15 residues. CDR1 and CDR2 (germline): LNHDA, SQIVND (reference sequence). The V segment lost 7 bases and the J segment 1 base; nucleotides outside the gene matches: 5. The CDR3 DNA is TGTGCCAGTAAATCGGGACAGGTGAACACCGGGGAGCTGTTTTTT. Its protein is CASKSGQVNTGELFF. Combining the CDR3 with reference TRBV19 and TRBJ2-2 gives the whole variable domain DGGITQSPKYLFRKEGQNVTLSCEQNLNHDAMYWYRQDPGQGLRLIYYSQIVNDFQKGDIAEGYSVSREKKESFPLTVTSAQKNPTAFYLCASKSGQVNTGELFFGEGSRLTVL.

This chain links TRBV2 with TRBJ2-7; 10 bases align to TRBD1. V was pared by 4 bases and J by 6 bases, with 0 bases of the junction left unmatched. The CDR3 is 12 residues long. Germline CDR1 is SNHLY and CDR2 is FYNNEI. The CDR3 sequence is CASSGTGGEQYF. DNA for the CDR3: TGTGCCAGCAGTGGGACAGGGGGCGAGCAGTACTTC.

The chain links TRBV24-1 to TRBJ2-6, with a weak D call TRBD1 (6 bases). V lost 7 bases, J lost 1 base, and 13 bases lay in between. Germline CDR1 is KGHDR and CDR2 is SFDVKD. This CDR3 is 16 amino acids long. The CDR3 DNA sequence: TGTGCCACCAGCTCCAGGGGAAGATCTGGGGCCAACGTCCTGACTTTC. Translation gives CATSSRGRSGANVLTF.

This chain joins TRBV5-1 and TRBJ2-5; no clear D. Germline loops: CDR1 SGHRS, CDR2 YFSETQ. The CDR3 runs to 13 residues. V lost 0 bases to trimming and J lost 3 bases, with 6 bases between them. The CDR3 loop is CASSLGAEETQYF. The CDR3 coding sequence is TGCGCCAGCAGCTTGGGGGCCGAAGAGACCCAGTACTTC.

The genes are TRBV6-5 and TRBJ2-1, with D perhaps TRBD2 (6 bases). There are 13 residues in the CDR3. The V end lost 11 bases, the J end lost 1 base, and 12 bases lay between the germline ends. Germline assignment: CDR1 MNHEY and CDR2 SVGAGI. The CDR3 reads CAGYGSSYNEQFF. CDR3 bases: TGTGCCGGCTACGGGAGTTCCTACAATGAGCAGTTCTTC.

The chain has TRBV18 and TRBJ2-4; the match to TRBD1 covers 7 bases. The J segment lost 0 bases and the V segment lost 1 base, leaving 0 bases of the junction unmatched. Looked up from germline, CDR1 is KGHSH and CDR2 is LQKENI. The CDR3 consists of 15 residues. As DNA, the CDR3 is TGTGCCAGCTCACCACGACAGGGAGCCAAAAACATTCAGTACTTC. Protein: CASSPRQGAKNIQYF.

The gene calls are TRBV28 and TRBJ2-1; TRBD2 matches 8 bases. Germline V gives CDR1 MDHEN, CDR2 SYDVKM. The ends lost 8 bases at V and 2 bases at J; junction bases unmatched: 5. The CDR3 has 14 residues. CDR3 protein: CASRFSGTYNEQFF. The CDR3 DNA reads TGTGCCAGCCGGTTTAGCGGGACCTACAATGAGCAGTTCTTC. The full variable domain, in which reference TRBV28 and TRBJ2-1 provide the parts outside the CDR3, is DVKVTQSSRYLVKRTGEKVFLECVQDMDHENMFWYRQDPGLGLRLIYFSYDVKMKEKGDIPEGYSVSREKKERFSLILESASTNQTSMYLCASRFSGTYNEQFFGPGTRLTVL.

CDR3 nucleotide sequence: TGCGCCAGCAGCACCGGACAGGTTGAAGCTACCTACGAGCAGTACTTC. Protein sequence: CASSTGQVEATYEQYF. The chain combines TRBV5-1 with TRBJ2-7; 7 nucleotides agree with TRBD1. V was pared by 4 bases and J by 2 bases, with 12 bases of the junction left unmatched. This CDR3 spans 16 amino acids. Germline V gives CDR1 SGHRS, CDR2 YFSETQ.

The J gene is TRBJ2-3, the V gene TRBV5-1; 8 bases match TRBD2. The CDR3 consists of 13 residues. Per the germline V gene, CDR1 is SGHRS and CDR2 is YFSETQ. The V gene end was trimmed by 6 bases and the J gene end by 4 bases; junction bases not matched to a gene: 4. CDR3 loop: CASKREISDTQYF. The CDR3 DNA sequence: TGCGCCAGCAAGCGGGAGATTTCAGATACGCAGTATTTT.

Only one count was recorded for this clone. V and J are TRBV5-1 and TRBJ1-2; 9 nucleotides agree with TRBD1. The ends lost 2 bases at V and 6 bases at J; junction bases unmatched: 8. CDR3 length: 15 amino acids. Per the germline V gene, CDR1 is SGHRS and CDR2 is YFSETQ. The CDR3 coding sequence is TGCGCCAGCAGCTTTATCCCGGGACAGGGAAATGGCTACACCTTC. Protein product: CASSFIPGQGNGYTF.

Regarding this clone: A far larger clone is only one base removed, so a read error is likely. The chain employs TRBV28 and TRBJ2-7, with a weak D call TRBD2 (6 bases). The germline V gene has CDR1 MDHEN and CDR2 SYDVKM. V was clipped by 3 bases and J by 2 bases, with 8 bases between them. The CDR3 runs to 13 residues. The CDR3 here is CASSFGGTYEQYF. The CDR3 bases are TGTGCCAGCAGTTTTGGGGGGACCTACGAGCAGTACTTC.

V usage is TRBV30 and J usage is TRBJ2-7, with 10 bases lining up with TRBD1. Trimming at V came to 2 bases and at J to 6 bases, leaving 7 bases not matched to a gene. Germline V CDR1 and CDR2: GTSNPN, SVGIG (reference sequence). The CDR3 covers 14 residues. The CDR3 DNA is TGTGCCTGGAGTAAGACAGGGGGCTCAGGCGAGCAGTACTTC. It translates to CAWSKTGGSGEQYF. The full variable domain, completed using reference TRBV30 and TRBJ2-7, is SQTIHQWPATLVQPVGSPLSLECTVEGTSNPNLYWYRQAAGRGLQLLFYSVGIGQISSEVPQNLSASRPQDRQFILSSKKLLLSDSGFYLCAWSKTGGSGEQYFGPGTRLTVT.

The V and J genes are TRBV9 and TRBJ1-2; TRBD1 matches at 7 bases. The CDR3 spans 14 residues. Germline lookup yields CDR1 SGDLS and CDR2 YYNGEE. V trimming: 0 bases; J trimming: 2 bases; junction bases outside the gene matches: 1. The CDR3 bases are TGTGCCAGCAGCGTAGAACAGGGGAACTATGGCTACACCTTC. Amino acid sequence: CASSVEQGNYGYTF.

The chain has TRBV5-8 and TRBJ2-2; 7 bases agree with TRBD2. CDR3 length: 16 residues. V was pared by 4 bases and J by 2 bases, with 8 bases of the junction left unmatched. Germline V lookup: CDR1 SGHTS, CDR2 YDEGEE. The CDR3 DNA reads as TGTGCCAGCAGCCCTATTTCGGGAGGAAACACCGGGGAGCTGTTTTTT. It translates to CASSPISGGNTGELFF.

This rearrangement joins TRBV18 to TRBJ2-1, with TRBD2 matching over 7 bases. The CDR3 has 13 residues. Trimming took 5 bases from V and 5 from J; bases not matched to a gene: 3. CDR1 is KGHSH and CDR2 is LQKENI in the germline V gene. This CDR3 reads CASSFLADNEQFF. In DNA form, the CDR3 reads TGTGCCAGCTCATTCCTAGCGGACAATGAGCAGTTCTTC. Looking up the rest from reference TRBV18 and TRBJ2-1 gives the full variable domain: NAGVMQNPRHLVRRRGQEARLRCSPMKGHSHVYWYRQLPEEGLKFMVYLQKENIIDESGMPKERFSAEFPKEGPSILRIQQVVRGDSAAYFCASSFLADNEQFFGPGTRLTVL.

The V and J genes are TRBV2 and TRBJ2-1; 11 positions agree with TRBD2. There are 15 residues in the CDR3. The germline V gene has CDR1 SNHLY and CDR2 FYNNEI. The ends lost 7 bases at V and 4 bases at J; junction bases unmatched: 6. The CDR3 sequence: CASTRGTSGYNEQFF. The DNA for the CDR3 is TGTGCCAGCACTAGAGGGACTAGCGGTTACAATGAGCAGTTCTTC.

The chain has TRBV29-1 and TRBJ1-2; D remains ambiguous. Trimming pared 0 bases from V and 4 bases from J, leaving 12 bases between. The CDR3 consists of 14 residues. Germline CDR1 SQVTM, CDR2 ANQGSEA. The CDR3: CSVEDSSFGYGYTF. The CDR3 DNA reads TGCAGCGTTGAAGATAGTAGTTTCGGCTATGGCTACACCTTC.

The chain joins TRBV25-1 to TRBJ2-1, with D unresolved. Germline-derived CDR1 and CDR2 are MGHDK and SYGVNS. This CDR3 comprises 14 residues. The ends were cut back, 2 bases at V and 9 bases at J, with 14 bases in the middle. CDR3 sequence (DNA): TGTGCCAGCAGTGAAGGGTCGGTTCGGAGTGAGCAGTTCTTC. It yields the protein CASSEGSVRSEQFF.

This chain uses TRBV28 with TRBJ2-5, with D possibly matching TRBD2 (5 bases). V lost 4 bases, J lost 5 bases, and 14 bases lay in between. The CDR3 is made up of 14 amino acids. CDR1 and CDR2 (germline): MDHEN, SYDVKM. This CDR3 reads CASSYRTVRETQYF. For the CDR3, the DNA is TGTGCCAGCAGTTACCGGACTGTTCGGGAGACCCAGTACTTC. The whole variable domain, filled in from reference TRBV28 and TRBJ2-5, reads DVKVTQSSRYLVKRTGEKVFLECVQDMDHENMFWYRQDPGLGLRLIYFSYDVKMKEKGDIPEGYSVSREKKERFSLILESASTNQTSMYLCASSYRTVRETQYFGPGTRLLVL.

This chain joins TRBV7-2 and TRBJ2-7; 9 nucleotides match TRBD1. CDR1 and CDR2 from the germline V gene are SGHTA and FQGNSA. The CDR3 has 14 amino acids. V trimming: 1 base; J trimming: 7 bases; junction bases outside the gene matches: 5. CDR3 residues: CASSLGGTGKEQYF. For the CDR3, the DNA is TGTGCCAGCAGCTTAGGCGGGACAGGGAAGGAGCAGTACTTC.

This clone occurred once. The gene calls are TRBV2 and TRBJ2-3; the D gene is possibly TRBD1 (5 bases). This CDR3 region has 15 residues. Trimming removed 3 bases from V and 0 bases from J, with 10 bases in between. Germline CDR1 is SNHLY and CDR2 is FYNNEI. This chain's CDR3 is CASSDRAISTDTQYF. The CDR3 nucleotides read TGTGCCAGCAGTGACAGGGCTATTAGCACAGATACGCAGTATTTT.